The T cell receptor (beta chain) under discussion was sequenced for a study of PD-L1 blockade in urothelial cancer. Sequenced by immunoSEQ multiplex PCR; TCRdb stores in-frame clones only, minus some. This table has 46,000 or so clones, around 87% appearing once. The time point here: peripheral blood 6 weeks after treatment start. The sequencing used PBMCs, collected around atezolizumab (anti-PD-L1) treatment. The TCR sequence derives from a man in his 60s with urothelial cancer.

CDR3 residues: CASSGQGADTQYF. For the CDR3, the DNA is TGCGCCAGCAGCGGACAGGGGGCGGATACGCAGTATTTT. This chain connects TRBV10-2 to TRBJ2-3, with 11 nucleotides matching TRBD1. Per the germline V gene, CDR1 is WSHSY and CDR2 is SAAADI. The V gene end was trimmed by 6 bases and the J gene end by 6 bases; junction bases not matched to a gene: 2. The CDR3 runs to 13 residues.